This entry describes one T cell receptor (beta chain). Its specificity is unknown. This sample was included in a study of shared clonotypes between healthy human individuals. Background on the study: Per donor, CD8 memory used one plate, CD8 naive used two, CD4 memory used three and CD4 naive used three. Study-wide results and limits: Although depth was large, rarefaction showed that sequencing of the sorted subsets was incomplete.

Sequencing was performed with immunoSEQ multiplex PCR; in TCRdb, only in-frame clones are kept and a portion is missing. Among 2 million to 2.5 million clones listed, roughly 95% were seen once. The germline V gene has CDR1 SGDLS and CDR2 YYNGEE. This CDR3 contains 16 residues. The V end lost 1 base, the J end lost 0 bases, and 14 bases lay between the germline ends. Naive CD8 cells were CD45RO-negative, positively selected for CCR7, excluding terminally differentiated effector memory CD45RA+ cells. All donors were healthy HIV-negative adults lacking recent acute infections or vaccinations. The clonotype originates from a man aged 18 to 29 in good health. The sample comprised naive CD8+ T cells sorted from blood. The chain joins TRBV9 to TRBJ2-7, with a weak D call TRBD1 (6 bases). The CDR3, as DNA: TGTGCCAGCAGCGTAATGGGGGCTGCCGCCTCCTACGAGCAGTACTTC. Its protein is CASSVMGAAASYEQYF.